These 13 T cell receptor beta chains came from one sample sequenced in a study of blood T cell repertoires in COVID-19. Some clones are missing from TCRdb's copy, which holds only in-frame ones; the method was immunoSEQ multiplex PCR. The data show fewer than 500,000 clones, about 89% seen once. The sequencing sample was made of PBMCs or T cells enriched from blood (not recorded which). These TCRs come from a young man who had recovered from COVID-19.

With regard to this clone: This same CDR3 is encoded by further DNA sequences in the sample. J is TRBJ2-1 and V is TRBV5-1; D perhaps matches TRBD1 (7 bases). The CDR3 has 14 amino acids. The germline V gene has CDR1 SGHRS and CDR2 YFSETQ. The V gene lost 0 bases and the J gene lost 8 bases, with 12 bases spanning the gap. The CDR3 DNA follows: TGCGCCAGCAGCTTGGGGGCCAGGGGGGATGAGCAGTTCTTC. Translated: CASSLGARGDEQFF.

V is TRBV5-1 and J is TRBJ1-5; 8 nucleotides agree with TRBD1. V lost 4 bases, J lost 5 bases, and 5 bases stayed unmatched. CDR1 and CDR2 from the germline V gene are SGHRS and YFSETQ. This CDR3 has 14 residues. Written as DNA, the CDR3 is TGCGCCAGCAGCCCTATGACAGGGGATCAGCCCCAGCATTTT. As protein: CASSPMTGDQPQHF.

The gene calls are TRBV10-3 and TRBJ1-1, with no clear D. This CDR3 has 13 amino acids. CDR1 is ENHRY, CDR2 SYGVKD, per germline. V gave up 0 bases and J gave up 7 bases, with 9 bases separating them. CDR3 amino acids: CAISESIGDEAFF. CDR3 DNA: TGTGCCATCAGTGAGTCGATCGGGGATGAAGCTTTCTTT.

The rearrangement links TRBV13 to TRBJ2-1; 7 bases are a match to TRBD2. The V gene's germline CDR1 is PRHDT and CDR2 FYEKMQ (reference sequence). V lost 3 bases to trimming and J lost 4 bases; unmatched junction nucleotides: 12. The CDR3 runs to 17 residues. The DNA of the CDR3 is TGTGCCAGCAGCTTTCTTTTATATCTGGGAGGGTACAATGAGCAGTTCTTC. Translated: CASSFLLYLGGYNEQFF.

The chain combines TRBV18 with TRBJ2-5, with TRBD2 matching 9 bases. The CDR3 is made up of 15 amino acids. Germline CDR1 and CDR2: KGHSH and LQKENI. J was trimmed by 2 bases and V by 6 bases; bases with no gene match: 7. For the CDR3, the DNA is TGTGCCAGCTCCCGAGAGCGGGGGGTTCAAGAGACCCAGTACTTC. It yields the protein CASSRERGVQETQYF. The complete variable domain, with remaining parts taken from reference TRBV18 and TRBJ2-5, reads NAGVMQNPRHLVRRRGQEARLRCSPMKGHSHVYWYRQLPEEGLKFMVYLQKENIIDESGMPKERFSAEFPKEGPSILRIQQVVRGDSAAYFCASSRERGVQETQYFGPGTRLLVL.

The CDR3 region is CASSPRTRLNEKLFF. The CDR3 nucleotides read TGTGCCAGCAGTCCTAGGACACGCCTCAATGAAAAACTGTTTTTT. This chain joins TRBV27 and TRBJ1-4; possible D gene TRBD1, 5 bases. Trimming took off 5 bases at V and 5 bases at J, with 15 bases between the two ends. The CDR3 loop spans 15 amino acids. Germline values: CDR1 MNHEY, CDR2 SMNVEV (reference sequence).

This clone showed up just a few times. V usage is TRBV30 and J usage is TRBJ2-7; no reliable D call. The germline V gene has CDR1 GTSNPN and CDR2 SVGIG (reference sequence). V lost 2 bases to trimming and J lost 0 bases, with 5 bases between them. CDR3 length equals 12 residues. The DNA for the CDR3 is TGTGCCTGGAGTAGGAGCTCCTACGAGCAGTACTTC. It is translated as CAWSRSSYEQYF.

The rearrangement joins TRBV30 to TRBJ2-5; TRBD1 aligns across 7 bases. The CDR3 extends over 15 amino acids. CDR1 and CDR2 from the germline V gene are GTSNPN and SVGIG (reference sequence). The V segment lost 0 bases and the J segment 3 bases; nucleotides outside the gene matches: 7. The CDR3: CAWSVMGRGKETQYF. CDR3 sequence (DNA): TGTGCCTGGAGTGTAATGGGCAGGGGGAAAGAGACCCAGTACTTC.

This clone has a handful of counts. The genes are TRBV5-1 and TRBJ1-3; the D gene is possibly TRBD1 (6 bases). Trimming removed 1 base from V and 0 bases from J, with 11 bases in between. The CDR3 has 16 amino acids. Germline V gives CDR1 SGHRS, CDR2 YFSETQ. This CDR3 is CASSLQGLASGNTIYF. In DNA, the CDR3 is TGCGCCAGCAGCTTGCAGGGGCTTGCCTCTGGAAACACCATATATTTT.

The chain uses TRBV30 and TRBJ1-1; D is uncertain. The CDR3 spans 12 residues. Germline V gene data show CDR1 as GTSNPN and CDR2 as SVGIG (reference sequence). Trimming took off 6 bases at V and 1 base at J, with 9 bases between the two ends. The CDR3 protein is CACRSGNTEAFF. CDR3 nucleotides: TGTGCCTGTAGAAGTGGGAACACTGAAGCTTTCTTT. The full variable domain, its missing parts supplied by reference TRBV30 and TRBJ1-1, is SQTIHQWPATLVQPVGSPLSLECTVEGTSNPNLYWYRQAAGRGLQLLFYSVGIGQISSEVPQNLSASRPQDRQFILSSKKLLLSDSGFYLCACRSGNTEAFFGQGTRLTVV.

V is TRBV16 and J is TRBJ1-4; 7 bases are shared with TRBD1. Germline V gene lookup returns CDR1 KGHSY and CDR2 FQNENV. The CDR3 has 16 amino acids. V trimming: 3 bases; J trimming: 5 bases; junction bases outside the gene matches: 9. CDR3 in DNA: TGTGCCAGCAGCCACCTCCAACAGGGGTTGAATGAAAAACTGTTTTTT. It encodes CASSHLQQGLNEKLFF.

This sequence joins TRBV14 and TRBJ1-3; tentative D call: TRBD1 (5 bases). There are 13 residues in the CDR3. V lost 7 bases and J 4 bases, leaving 11 bases between the germline ends. CDR1 is SGHDN and CDR2 is FVKESK in the germline V gene. CDR3: CASNRAGGNTIYF. In DNA, the CDR3 is TGTGCCAGCAACCGGGCAGGGGGAAACACCATATATTTT.

The V gene is TRBV25-1, the J gene TRBJ1-1; D unresolved. The CDR3 runs 14 residues. Germline V lookup: CDR1 MGHDK, CDR2 SYGVNS. Trimming removed 5 bases at V and 5 bases at J, with 15 bases between. CDR3 nucleotide sequence: TGTGCCAGCAGTTCTCTGGGAGGGATGACTGAAGCTTTCTTT. Its protein is CASSSLGGMTEAFF.